Following are 22 T cell receptor beta chains from one sample sequenced in a study of T cells after somatic rescue of genetic block. Sequenced by immunoSEQ multiplex PCR; TCRdb stores in-frame clones only, minus some. The sample lists approximately 110,000 clones, about 93% occurring once. Specimen: peripheral blood mononuclear cells (PBMCs). Receptors were obtained from a woman in her late teens or twenties.

The gene calls are TRBV11-3 and TRBJ1-4; unclear D gene. The V end lost 5 bases, the J end lost 1 base, and 5 bases lay between the germline ends. The CDR3 is made up of 13 amino acids. CDR1 SGHNT and CDR2 YENEEA come from the germline V gene. The CDR3, as DNA: TGTGCCAGCAGCGCCGAAACTAATGAAAAACTGTTTTTT. It is translated as CASSAETNEKLFF. Based on the CDR3 plus reference TRBV11-3 and TRBJ1-4, the full variable domain is EAGVVQSPRYKIIEKKQPVAFWCNPISGHNTLYWYLQNLGQGPELLIRYENEEAVDDSQLPKDRFSAERLKGVDSTLKIQPAELGDSAVYLCASSAETNEKLFFGSGTQLSVL.

Comments on this clone: The junction departs from the called germline gene at one end, perhaps through a read error. This same CDR3 is encoded by further DNA sequences in the sample. This chain joins TRBV5-6 and TRBJ2-5, with 7 nucleotides matching TRBD2. CDR3 length: 15 residues. The germline V gene encodes CDR1 SGHDT and CDR2 YYEEEE. The CDR3 nucleotides are TGCGCCAGCAGCCTTCTTGGACTAGAAGAAGAGACCCAGTACTTC. It codes for CASSLLGLEEETQYF. Supplemented by reference TRBV5-6 and TRBJ2-5, the full variable domain reads DAGVTQSPTHLIKTRGQQVTLRCSPKSGHDTVSWYQQALGQGPQFIFQYYEEEERQRGNFPDRFSGHQFPNYSSELNVNALLLGDSALYLCASSLLGLEEETQYFGPGTRLLVL.

The rearrangement links TRBV7-2 to TRBJ1-1, with unresolved D. Trimming left V 3 bases short and J 1 base short, with 3 bases between. The CDR3 has 12 residues. Per the germline V gene, CDR1 is SGHTA and CDR2 is FQGNSA. DNA for the CDR3: TGTGCCAGCAGCTTTTGGAACACTGAAGCTTTCTTT. Translating gives CASSFWNTEAFF.

The chain carries TRBV6-5 and TRBJ1-1; TRBD1 is a possible D gene (5 bases). The ends were cut back, 2 bases at V and 4 bases at J, with 14 bases in the middle. CDR3 length: 15 amino acids. Germline-derived CDR1 and CDR2 are MNHEY and SVGAGI. The CDR3: CASSYGRDGGTEAFF. CDR3 DNA sequence: TGTGCCAGCAGTTACGGCAGGGACGGGGGCACTGAAGCTTTCTTT.

The chain is built from TRBV11-1 and TRBJ1-6; D call uncertain. The CDR3 is 15 residues long. V was clipped by 4 bases and J by 7 bases, with 14 bases between them. From germline, CDR1 is SGHAT and CDR2 FQDESV (reference sequence). The CDR3 region is CASSSPFERNSPLHF. The CDR3 DNA sequence: TGTGCCAGCAGCTCCCCCTTTGAACGGAATTCACCCCTCCACTTT.

J is TRBJ2-2 and V is TRBV7-9, with unresolved D. This CDR3 is 14 amino acids long. Trimming took off 7 bases at V and 6 bases at J, with 15 bases between the two ends. Germline CDR1 is SEHNR and CDR2 is FQNEAQ (reference sequence). In DNA, the CDR3 is TGTGCCAGCACCTCGGGCCTGACGGCCGGGGAGCTGTTTTTT. It codes for CASTSGLTAGELFF.

J is TRBJ2-5 and V is TRBV15; 9 nucleotides line up with TRBD1. The J call may be mistaken, given a closer DNA end match to TRBJ2-7. Germline V CDR1 and CDR2: LNHNV, YYDKDF (reference sequence). The CDR3 has 15 amino acids. CDR3 DNA: TGTGCCACCAGCAGAGGGGGACAGGGAACCTACGAGCAGTACTTC. This sequence encodes CATSRGGQGTYEQYF.

The chain recombines TRBV5-1 with TRBJ2-6; perhaps TRBD2 as D (5 bases). Trimming cost V 1 base and J 1 base, with 6 bases left between them. This CDR3 has 15 amino acids. Germline CDR1 reads SGHRS; CDR2 reads YFSETQ. The CDR3 bases are TGCGCCAGCAGCTTGACGGGATCTGGGGCCAACGTCCTGACTTTC. This gives the protein CASSLTGSGANVLTF.

This rearrangement joins TRBV2 to TRBJ1-1; D is undetermined. Germline values: CDR1 SNHLY, CDR2 FYNNEI. This CDR3 is 13 amino acids long. Trimming took 8 bases from V and 2 from J, leaving 12 bases between them. The CDR3 loop is CASEYNFNTEAFF. In DNA form, the CDR3 reads TGTGCCAGCGAATATAACTTCAACACTGAAGCTTTCTTT.

The rearrangement links TRBV4-1 to TRBJ2-3; TRBD2 aligns across 14 bases. The CDR3 is 20 amino acids. Germline lookup yields CDR1 MGHRA and CDR2 YSYEKL. V lost 4 bases, J lost 3 bases, and 15 bases stayed unmatched. The CDR3, as DNA: TGCGCCAGCAGCCTATCCTGGACTAGCGGGGGGCCTTCGAGAACAGATACGCAGTATTTT. Amino acid sequence: CASSLSWTSGGPSRTDTQYF.

The chain combines TRBV6-1 with TRBJ2-3; 10 nucleotides match TRBD2. Germline lookup yields CDR1 MNHNS and CDR2 SASEGT. This CDR3 has 17 residues. The junction had 11 bases not matched to a gene; V was cut back by 3 bases and J by 5 bases. For the CDR3, the DNA is TGTGCCAGCAGTGATTTAATGGGACTAGCGTATGGAGATACGCAGTATTTT. This sequence encodes CASSDLMGLAYGDTQYF.

This clone was seen more than once but under ten times. The chain has TRBV2 and TRBJ1-1; tentative D call: TRBD1 (6 bases). Trimming cost V 4 bases and J 4 bases, with 16 bases left between them. Germline V gene lookup returns CDR1 SNHLY and CDR2 FYNNEI. The CDR3 is made up of 15 amino acids. The CDR3 nucleotides read TGTGCCAGCAGTGGGGATGGGACCAGGGGCACTGAAGCTTTCTTT. As protein: CASSGDGTRGTEAFF.

This chain joins TRBV2 and TRBJ2-1, with 7 bases matching TRBD1. The germline V gene has CDR1 SNHLY and CDR2 FYNNEI. Germline trimming cut 5 bases from V and 2 bases from J; bases unmatched to any gene: 6. This CDR3 is 15 amino acids long. CDR3 in amino acids: CASSNSGQPYNEQFF. In DNA form, the CDR3 reads TGTGCCAGCAGTAACTCGGGACAGCCCTACAATGAGCAGTTCTTC.

The J gene is TRBJ2-7, the V gene TRBV27; D gene unclear. Trimming left V 3 bases short and J 3 bases short, with 6 bases between. This CDR3 region has 12 residues. Germline V gives CDR1 MNHEY, CDR2 SMNVEV (reference sequence). Here the CDR3 DNA reads TGTGCCAGCAGTTTTCTGGGCTACGAGCAGTACTTC. This sequence encodes CASSFLGYEQYF.

This chain uses TRBV7-3 with TRBJ2-3; 9 nucleotides agree with TRBD1. V shed 4 bases, J shed 7 bases, and the junction held 9 bases outside the gene matches. Germline loops: CDR1 SGHTA, CDR2 FQGTGA. CDR3 length equals 15 residues. The CDR3 sequence is CASSSVPGQGYTQYF. CDR3 in DNA: TGTGCCAGCAGCTCTGTCCCGGGACAGGGATATACGCAGTATTTT.

The genes are TRBV11-2 and TRBJ2-1; possible D gene TRBD1, 6 bases. Germline V gene data show CDR1 as SGHAT and CDR2 as FQNNGV. The CDR3 sequence is 13 residues long. V was pared by 2 bases and J by 8 bases, with 10 bases between. CDR3 nucleotides: TGTGCCAGCAGCTTACAACAGGGTTATGAGCAGTTCTTC. It specifies CASSLQQGYEQFF.

The table lists this clone with a few counts. The rearrangement uses TRBV19 and TRBJ1-2, with D hard to call. Trimming removed 4 bases at V and 8 bases at J, with 11 bases between. This CDR3 has 12 residues. Germline V lookup: CDR1 LNHDA, CDR2 SQIVND (reference sequence). CDR3 DNA: TGTGCCAGTAGTACCAAATCAAGAGGCTACACCTTC. This gives the protein CASSTKSRGYTF. The full variable domain, in which reference TRBV19 and TRBJ1-2 provide the parts outside the CDR3, is DGGITQSPKYLFRKEGQNVTLSCEQNLNHDAMYWYRQDPGQGLRLIYYSQIVNDFQKGDIAEGYSVSREKKESFPLTVTSAQKNPTAFYLCASSTKSRGYTFGSGTRLTVV.

The rearrangement joins TRBV5-1 to TRBJ2-2, with 7 bases fitting TRBD1. The J segment lost 4 bases and the V segment lost 0 bases, leaving 9 bases of the junction unmatched. The CDR3 is 17 residues long. Germline CDR1 is SGHRS and CDR2 is YFSETQ. CDR3 amino acids: CASSLERTGASTGELFF. CDR3 coding DNA: TGCGCCAGCAGCTTGGAACGGACAGGCGCGAGCACCGGGGAGCTGTTTTTT.

This chain joins TRBV18 and TRBJ1-1, with unresolved D. V gave up 5 bases and J gave up 0 bases, with 1 base separating them. The CDR3 length is 11 residues. The germline CDR1 and CDR2 sequences are KGHSH and LQKENI. The CDR3 bases are TGTGCCAGCTCAATGAACACTGAAGCTTTCTTT. Amino acid sequence: CASSMNTEAFF.

The chain employs TRBV28 and TRBJ1-3; D is unclear. The length of the CDR3 is 15 residues. Per germline, CDR1 MDHEN and CDR2 SYDVKM. The V end lost 3 bases, the J end lost 7 bases, and 16 bases lay between the germline ends. The CDR3 DNA follows: TGTGCCAGCAGTTTCCGCCCGAAAAGCCTGAACACCATATATTTT. As protein: CASSFRPKSLNTIYF.

J is TRBJ1-1 and V is TRBV19; D is ambiguous. V lost 1 base and J lost 2, with 8 bases in between. The CDR3 is made up of 14 amino acids. Germline CDR1 LNHDA, CDR2 SQIVND (reference sequence). CDR3 sequence reads: CASSIGVSNTEAFF. The CDR3 nucleotides are TGTGCCAGTAGTATAGGGGTCTCAAACACTGAAGCTTTCTTT.

The chain combines TRBV15 with TRBJ2-7, with D maybe TRBD2 (5 bases). The V and J ends lost 3 bases and 3 bases respectively, with 12 bases between them. CDR1 and CDR2 (germline): LNHNV, YYDKDF (reference sequence). The CDR3 length is 14 residues. The CDR3 loop reads CATSRRHGDYEQYF. CDR3 DNA: TGTGCCACCAGCAGGAGACACGGGGACTACGAGCAGTACTTC.